Sequencing of this TCR beta chain was carried out in a study of shared clonotypes between healthy human individuals. Study overall: A couple of women and a few men aged 18 to 49 made up the donors.

In unsorted samples, genomic DNA was obtained using around 100 million PBMCs. In the authors' methods: Junction-only immunoSEQ data arrived without quality scores, meaning filtering differed. TCRdb's table, derived via immunoSEQ multiplex PCR, lists solely in-frame clones and lacks some. V and J calls and clone size are given by that table; D and trimming were obtained from the DNA. The sample records around 480,000 clones, around 79% being singletons. CDR3 length: 14 amino acids. The specimen was PBMCs. This chain connects TRBV1 to TRBJ2-3. TRBV1 represents a pseudogene. This receptor was taken from a woman in her forties in good health. Some clones in this sample may be carry-over from other donors' samples. CDR3 sequence: CTSKGGEPPDTQYF. DNA of the CDR3: TGCACCAGCAAGGGTGGGGAACCCCCAGATACGCAGTATTTT.